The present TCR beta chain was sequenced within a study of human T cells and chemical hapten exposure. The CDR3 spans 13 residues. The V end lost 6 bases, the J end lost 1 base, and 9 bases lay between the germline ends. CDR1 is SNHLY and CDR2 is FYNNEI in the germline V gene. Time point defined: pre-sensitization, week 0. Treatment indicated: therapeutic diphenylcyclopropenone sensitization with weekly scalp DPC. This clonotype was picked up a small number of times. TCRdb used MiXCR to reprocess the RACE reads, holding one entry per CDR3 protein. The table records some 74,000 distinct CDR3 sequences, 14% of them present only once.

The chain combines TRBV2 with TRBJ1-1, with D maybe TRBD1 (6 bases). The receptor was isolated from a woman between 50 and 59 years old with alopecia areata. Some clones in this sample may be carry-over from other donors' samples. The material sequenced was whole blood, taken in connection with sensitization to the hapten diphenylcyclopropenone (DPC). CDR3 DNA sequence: TGTGCCAGCAGGCGGACAGAGAACACTGAAGCTTTCTTT. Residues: CASRRTENTEAFF.